The T cell receptor beta chain described here comes from a study of blood T cell repertoires in COVID-19. For the study at large: Collection of acute and convalescent COVID-19 samples took place in the United States, Italy and Spain.

In the study's own analysis: Amplifying reference gene primers gave estimates of nucleated cell counts. Sequencing used immunoSEQ multiplex PCR; TCRdb keeps in-frame clones, though not all of them. The DNA was the basis for D and trimming; V, J and clone size are from that table. The table lists 200,000 to 300,000 clones, over 80% of them singletons. Those enrolled, adults aged roughly 18 to 89 years, came from some 25 US areas. There are 15 residues in the CDR3. Trimming removed 3 bases from V and 2 bases from J, with 12 bases in between. Germline V gene lookup returns CDR1 SGHRS and CDR2 YFSETQ. Sequencing was carried out using PBMCs or T cells enriched from blood (not recorded which). V gene TRBV5-1 combines with J gene TRBJ2-1; a possible D gene is TRBD1 (5 bases). The sequence was collected from a man in his fifties who had been exposed to COVID-19. This CDR3 reads CASSWTDSAYNEQFF. The CDR3 DNA is TGCGCCAGCAGCTGGACCGACAGTGCCTACAATGAGCAGTTCTTC.